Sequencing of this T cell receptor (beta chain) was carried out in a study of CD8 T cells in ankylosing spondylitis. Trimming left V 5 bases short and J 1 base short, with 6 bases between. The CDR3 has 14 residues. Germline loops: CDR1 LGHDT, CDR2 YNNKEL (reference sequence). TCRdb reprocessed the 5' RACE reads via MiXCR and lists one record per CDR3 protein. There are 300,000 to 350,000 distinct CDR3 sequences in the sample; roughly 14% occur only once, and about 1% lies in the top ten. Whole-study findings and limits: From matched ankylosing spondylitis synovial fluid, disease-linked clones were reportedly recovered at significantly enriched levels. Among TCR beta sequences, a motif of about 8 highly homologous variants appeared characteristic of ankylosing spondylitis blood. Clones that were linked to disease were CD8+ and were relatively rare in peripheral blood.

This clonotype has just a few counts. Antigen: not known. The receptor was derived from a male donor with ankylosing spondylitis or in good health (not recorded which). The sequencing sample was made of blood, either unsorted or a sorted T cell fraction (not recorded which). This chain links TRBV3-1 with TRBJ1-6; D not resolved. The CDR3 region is CASSRDSYNSPLHF. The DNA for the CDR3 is TGTGCCAGCAGCAGGGATTCCTATAATTCACCCCTCCACTTT.